The rows below give T cell receptor beta chains drawn from one sample of a study of cytomegalovirus exposure and HLA in healthy donors. Method: immunoSEQ multiplex PCR; TCRdb's copy keeps in-frame clones and lacks some. The data contain fewer than 250,000 clones, around 86% of them singletons. Sequencing was done on a sample of PBMCs. The receptors here all came from a man under 40 in good health and CMV-seronegative. Both conserved end residues are part of each CDR3. D genes are given only for firm matches. The size field is filled for only some rows; it gives once, few, many or a size class.

clone_size	j_call	v_call	d_call	cdr3_nt	cdr3_aa
.	TRBJ1-2	TRBV5-6	.	TGTGCCAGCAGCTTGTACAGGGCAGGCGGATTGGATGGCTACACCTTC	CASSLYRAGGLDGYTF
.	TRBJ2-3	TRBV4-1	.	TGCGCCAGCAGCCAGATCGTGGGCGCCATAGCGGGCACAGATACGCAGTATTTT	CASSQIVGAIAGTDTQYF
.	TRBJ2-7	TRBV7-9	TRBD1	TGTGCCAGCACCCATACTCGGGACAGGCGTTCCTACGAGCAGTACTTC	CASTHTRDRRSYEQYF
.	TRBJ2-2	TRBV5-6	TRBD2	TGTGCCAGCAGCCTAGCGGGGGGAACCAACACCGGGGAGCTGTTTTTT	CASSLAGGTNTGELFF
once	TRBJ2-1	TRBV19	TRBD1	TGTGCCAGTAACGACAGGGTCGCCCACAATGAGCAGTTCTTC	CASNDRVAHNEQFF
.	TRBJ1-3	TRBV11-2	.	TGTGCCAGCAGCTTAGACAGGGTTGCTGGAAACACCATATATTTT	CASSLDRVAGNTIYF
once	TRBJ1-6	TRBV28	TRBD1	TGTGCCAGCAGTCCGACAGGGGGGGTCTCACCCCTCCACTTT	CASSPTGGVSPLHF
.	TRBJ1-1	TRBV4-3	TRBD1	TGCGCCAGCAGCCAAGATCACCGACAGGGTGGCGGCACTGAAGCTTTCTTT	CASSQDHRQGGGTEAFF
.	TRBJ2-7	TRBV5-1	TRBD1	TGCGCCAGCACTGGACAGGGGGCGAGGGAGCAGTACTTC	CASTGQGAREQYF
.	TRBJ1-5	TRBV4-1	.	TGCGCCAGCAGCCAAGAGGCGGATTTCCAGCCCCAGCATTTT	CASSQEADFQPQHF
.	TRBJ1-4	TRBV4-3	TRBD1	TGCGCCAGCAGCCAACAGACAGGGTTGGGGGAAAAACTGTTTTTT	CASSQQTGLGEKLFF
.	TRBJ2-7	TRBV29-1	TRBD2	TGCAGCGTTGTCCTCACGTTGGCGGGAGAAGCCTACGAGCAGTACTTC	CSVVLTLAGEAYEQYF
.	TRBJ1-1	TRBV19	.	TGTGCCAGTATTCCGGGACAACTTAACACTGAAGCTTTCTTT	CASIPGQLNTEAFF
.	TRBJ1-5	TRBV6-1	TRBD1	TGTGCCAGCAGTCCCGACAGGGGAAGCAATCAGCCCCAGCATTTT	CASSPDRGSNQPQHF
.	TRBJ1-3	TRBV6-6	TRBD1	TGTGCCAGCGGTAAGGGGGCGGCTGGAAACACCATATATTTT	CASGKGAAGNTIYF
.	TRBJ1-2	TRBV7-2	TRBD1	TGTGCCAGCAGCTGGACAGGGGGGGACTATGGCTACACCTTC	CASSWTGGDYGYTF
.	TRBJ1-6	TRBV27	.	TGTGCCAGCAGTTTCCGGGGATACAATTCACCCCTCCACTTT	CASSFRGYNSPLHF
.	TRBJ1-2	TRBV27	TRBD1	TGTGCCAGCAGCCGAACAGGGGCGGACTATGGCTACACCTTC	CASSRTGADYGYTF
few	TRBJ2-2	TRBV6-6	.	TGTGCCAGCAGTCCCCCGGGGTTGGGGGAGCTGTTTTTT	CASSPPGLGELFF
once	TRBJ2-7	TRBV27	TRBD1	TGTGCCAGCAGTTACGGACAGGGTACCTATTCCTACGAGCAGTACTTC	CASSYGQGTYSYEQYF
once	TRBJ1-4	TRBV6-1	.	TGTGCCAGCAGTGAGGCAAGGTGGGGAGTAGGGGAAAAACTGTTTTTT	CASSEARWGVGEKLFF
.	TRBJ2-5	TRBV5-1	.	TGCGCCAGCAGCTTGTCCCAGGCCCGACAAGAGACCCAGTACTTC	CASSLSQARQETQYF
.	TRBJ2-3	TRBV5-1	TRBD1	TGCGCCAGCACGAACAGGGGTTCCACAGATACGCAGTATTTT	CASTNRGSTDTQYF
.	TRBJ1-2	TRBV18	.	TGTGCCAGCTCGAATAGCTATGGCTACACCTTC	CASSNSYGYTF
.	TRBJ2-7	TRBV15	.	TGTGCCACCAGTATGACAGATCCCGGATCCTACGAGCAGTACTTC	CATSMTDPGSYEQYF